This T cell receptor beta chain originates from a study of identical twins. Germline assignment: CDR1 SQVTM and CDR2 ANQGSEA. This CDR3 has 12 amino acids. To note about this clonotype: It may be a read error: a sequence one base away is much more abundant.

Template switching added a universal primer binding site, and final cDNA carried unique molecular identifiers. Each CDR3 protein is one row after TCRdb ran MiXCR on the 5' RACE reads. The table includes hundreds of thousands of distinct CDR3 sequences, approximately 8.3% detected once. In addition, the sample was reused for a study of yellow fever vaccine responses in identical twins.

This sequence joins TRBV29-1 and TRBJ1-1; D remains unclear. The sample consisted of memory (CD45RO+) T cells sorted from blood. The receptor was derived from a woman younger than 35 in good health. The DNA of the CDR3 is TGCAGCGTCCCAAACGTGGTTAGTGGAGCTTTATTT. It is translated as CSVPNVVSGALF.